Each of the 10 T cell receptor beta chains below was sequenced from the same sample in a study of T cell repertoires in cytomegalovirus infection. These receptors are not linked to any known antigen. Each CDR3 protein gets one entry after TCRdb re-called the reads with MiXCR. The sample lists fewer than 85,000 distinct CDR3 sequences; roughly 44% were seen once. The specimen was CD8+ T cells from cultured PBMCs, collected from culture after CMV antigen stimulation. These TCRs come from a human donor in good health (CMV status not recorded). Some clones in this sample may be carry-over from other donors' samples.

A remark on this clonotype: The germline gene is not matched at one end of the junction; a read error may be the cause. The CDR3 region has the DNA TGTGCCCGCAGTTTTCGGCGGGATAACACCGGGGAGCTGTTTTTT. Translation gives CARSFRRDNTGELFF. This chain connects TRBV12-3 or TRBV12-4 to TRBJ2-2; perhaps TRBD2 as D (6 bases). The length of the CDR3 is 15 residues.

There are a few counts of this clonotype. The genes are TRBV7-6 and TRBJ2-1; tentatively, D is TRBD1 (5 bases). This CDR3 is built from 14 residues. The germline V gene encodes CDR1 SGHVS and CDR2 FNYEAQ. V was clipped by 3 bases and J by 4 bases, with 10 bases between them. The CDR3 DNA is TGTGCCAGCAGCTTGGCCGACAGATACAATGAGCAGTTCTTC. This codes for CASSLADRYNEQFF.

This clonotype was counted only a few times. The chain couples TRBV27 to TRBJ1-2, with 9 positions matching TRBD1. Germline V CDR1 and CDR2: MNHEY, SMNVEV (reference sequence). The CDR3 has 15 residues. With 5 bases clipped from V and 0 bases from J, the junction kept 4 bases outside the gene matches. The CDR3 loop is CASSARTGANYGYTF. The DNA for the CDR3 is TGTGCCAGCAGTGCGCGGACAGGGGCTAACTATGGCTACACCTTC.

The chain has TRBV6-2 or TRBV6-3 and TRBJ2-1; 11 bases line up with TRBD2. Trimming removed 10 bases from V and 4 bases from J; junction bases left unmatched: 9. CDR1 and CDR2 from the germline V gene are MNHEY and SVGEGT. The CDR3 length is 15 residues. The CDR3 region has the DNA TGTGCCATATCTATAGCGGGAGGGCCGTACAATGAGCAGTTCTTC. Translated: CAISIAGGPYNEQFF.

J is TRBJ2-5 and V is TRBV5-1, with TRBD2 identical over 8 bases. Per germline, CDR1 SGHRS and CDR2 YFSETQ. Trimming cost V 6 bases and J 3 bases; bases outside gene matches: 1. The CDR3 has 12 residues. CDR3 protein: CASTGGEETQYF. The DNA of the CDR3 is TGCGCCAGCACCGGGGGGGAAGAGACCCAGTACTTC.

The V call is TRBV7-8, the J call TRBJ1-4; D call uncertain. CDR1 and CDR2 (germline): SGHVS, FQNEAQ. With 1 base removed from V and 5 bases from J, the gap between germline ends came to 11 bases. The CDR3 has 15 amino acids. CDR3 nucleotides: TGTGCCAGCAGCTTAGTCGGGAATAGAAATGAAAAACTGTTTTTT. It translates to CASSLVGNRNEKLFF.

This chain connects TRBV7-3 to TRBJ2-2; no definite D call. CDR3 size: 14 residues. Germline V gives CDR1 SGHTA, CDR2 FQGTGA. V was clipped by 1 base and J by 2 bases, with 5 bases between them. The CDR3 region is CASSLMGNTGELFF. Here the CDR3 DNA reads TGTGCCAGCAGCTTAATGGGTAACACCGGGGAGCTGTTTTTT. The variable domain in full, completed from reference TRBV7-3 and TRBJ2-2, reads GAGVSQTPSNKVTEKGKYVELRCDPISGHTALYWYRQSLGQGPEFLIYFQGTGAADDSGLPNDRFFAVRPEGSVSTLKIQRTERGDSAVYLCASSLMGNTGELFFGEGSRLTVL.

The chain couples TRBV7-3 to TRBJ2-7, with D possibly called TRBD1 or TRBD2 (6 bases each). Per the germline V gene, CDR1 is SGHTA and CDR2 is FQGTGA. This CDR3 is built from 15 residues. Trimming cost V 2 bases and J 4 bases, with 15 bases left between them. CDR3 nucleotide sequence: TGTGCCAGCAGCTTATCAGGGGTCGGGGGTTACGAGCAGTACTTC. It yields the protein CASSLSGVGGYEQYF.

The CDR3 nucleotides are TGTGCCAGCAGTCCTTCCAGCGGGAGAGTCTACGAGCAGTACTTC. It specifies CASSPSSGRVYEQYF. J is TRBJ2-7 and V is TRBV27; 8 nucleotides line up with TRBD2. The J segment lost 3 bases and the V segment lost 5 bases, leaving 9 bases of the junction unmatched. This CDR3 contains 15 residues. Germline CDR1 and CDR2: MNHEY and SMNVEV (reference sequence).

The V and J genes are TRBV6-1 and TRBJ1-1, with a possible D match to TRBD1 (5 bases). Between the trimmed V and J ends, which lost 7 bases and 1 base, there was a span of 13 bases. The CDR3 spans 14 residues. Germline V CDR1 and CDR2: MNHNS, SASEGT. CDR3 nucleotide sequence: TGTGCCAGCAAAATGTCGGGGGAGAACACTGAAGCTTTCTTT. Translated: CASKMSGENTEAFF.